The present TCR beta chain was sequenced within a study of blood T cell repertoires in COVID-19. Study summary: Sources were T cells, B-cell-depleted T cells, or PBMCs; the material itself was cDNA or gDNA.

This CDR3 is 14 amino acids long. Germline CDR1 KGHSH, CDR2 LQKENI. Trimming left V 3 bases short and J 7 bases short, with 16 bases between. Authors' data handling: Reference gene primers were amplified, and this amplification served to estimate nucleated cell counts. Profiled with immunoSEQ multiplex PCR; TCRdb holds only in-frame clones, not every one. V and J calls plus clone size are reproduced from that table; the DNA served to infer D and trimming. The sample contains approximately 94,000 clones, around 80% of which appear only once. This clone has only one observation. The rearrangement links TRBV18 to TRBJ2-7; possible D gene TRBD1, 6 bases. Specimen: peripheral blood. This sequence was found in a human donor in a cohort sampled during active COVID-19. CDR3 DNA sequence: TGTGCCAGCTCACCCGAACACAGGGTGTGGGAGCAGTACTTC. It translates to CASSPEHRVWEQYF.